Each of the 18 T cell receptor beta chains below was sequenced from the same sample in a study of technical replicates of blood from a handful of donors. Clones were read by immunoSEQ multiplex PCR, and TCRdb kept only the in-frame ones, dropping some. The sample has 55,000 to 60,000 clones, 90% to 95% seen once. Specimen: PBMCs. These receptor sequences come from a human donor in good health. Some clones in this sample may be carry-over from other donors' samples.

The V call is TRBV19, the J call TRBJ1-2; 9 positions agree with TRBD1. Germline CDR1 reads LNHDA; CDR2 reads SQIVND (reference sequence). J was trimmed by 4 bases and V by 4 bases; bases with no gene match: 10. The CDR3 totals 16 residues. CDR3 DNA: TGTGCCAGTAGTAACCCGGGACAGGGTTTCCCCTATGGCTACACCTTC. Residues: CASSNPGQGFPYGYTF.

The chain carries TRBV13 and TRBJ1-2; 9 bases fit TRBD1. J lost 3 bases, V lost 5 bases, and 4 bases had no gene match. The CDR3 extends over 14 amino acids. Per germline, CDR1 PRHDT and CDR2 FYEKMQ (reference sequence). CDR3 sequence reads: CASSPGQGYYGYTF. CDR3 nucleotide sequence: TGTGCCAGCAGCCCGGGACAGGGTTACTATGGCTACACCTTC.

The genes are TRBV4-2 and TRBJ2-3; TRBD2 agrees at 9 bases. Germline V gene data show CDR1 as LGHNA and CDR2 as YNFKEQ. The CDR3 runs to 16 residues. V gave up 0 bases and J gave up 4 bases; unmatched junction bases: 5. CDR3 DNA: TGTGCCAGCAGCCAAGACGGCGGGGGGGCTGCAGATACGCAGTATTTT. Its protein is CASSQDGGGAADTQYF.

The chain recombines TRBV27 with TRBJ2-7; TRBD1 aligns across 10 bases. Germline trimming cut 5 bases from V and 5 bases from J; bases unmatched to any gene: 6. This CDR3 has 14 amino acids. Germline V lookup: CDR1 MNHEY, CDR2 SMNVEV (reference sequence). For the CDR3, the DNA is TGTGCCAGCAGTCCCGGGACAGGGGCGCACGAGCAGTACTTC. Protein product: CASSPGTGAHEQYF.

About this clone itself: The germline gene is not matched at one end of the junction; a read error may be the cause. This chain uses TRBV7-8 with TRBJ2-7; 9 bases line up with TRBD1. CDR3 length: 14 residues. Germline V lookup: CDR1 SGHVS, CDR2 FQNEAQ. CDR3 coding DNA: TGTGCCAGCAGCCGCGACAGGGGGTCCTCCGAGCAGTACTTC. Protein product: CASSRDRGSSEQYF.

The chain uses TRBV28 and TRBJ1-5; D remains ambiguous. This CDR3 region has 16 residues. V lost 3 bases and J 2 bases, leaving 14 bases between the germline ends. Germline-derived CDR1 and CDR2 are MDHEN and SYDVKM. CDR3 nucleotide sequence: TGTGCCAGCAGTTTTATCATAGTCCGTGGCAATCAGCCCCAGCATTTT. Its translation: CASSFIIVRGNQPQHF.

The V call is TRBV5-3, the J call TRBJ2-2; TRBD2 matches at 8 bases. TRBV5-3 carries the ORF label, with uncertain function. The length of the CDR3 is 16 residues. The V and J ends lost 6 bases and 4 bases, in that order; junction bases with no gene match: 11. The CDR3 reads CARTKPSGSRTGELFF. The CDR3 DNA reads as TGTGCCAGAACAAAGCCCAGCGGGAGTCGCACCGGGGAGCTGTTTTTT.

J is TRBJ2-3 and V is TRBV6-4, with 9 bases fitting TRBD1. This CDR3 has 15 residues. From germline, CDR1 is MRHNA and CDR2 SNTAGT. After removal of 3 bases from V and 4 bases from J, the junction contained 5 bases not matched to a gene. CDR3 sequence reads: CASSEAGQGADTQYF. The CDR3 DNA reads TGTGCCAGCAGTGAGGCGGGACAGGGTGCAGATACGCAGTATTTT.

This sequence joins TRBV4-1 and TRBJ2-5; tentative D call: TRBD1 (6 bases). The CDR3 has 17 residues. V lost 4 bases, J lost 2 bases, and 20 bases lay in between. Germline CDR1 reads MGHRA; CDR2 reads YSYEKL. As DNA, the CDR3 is TGCGCCAGCAGCCGCCGAACAGGGATGTCCATTCAAGAGACCCAGTACTTC. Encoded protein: CASSRRTGMSIQETQYF.

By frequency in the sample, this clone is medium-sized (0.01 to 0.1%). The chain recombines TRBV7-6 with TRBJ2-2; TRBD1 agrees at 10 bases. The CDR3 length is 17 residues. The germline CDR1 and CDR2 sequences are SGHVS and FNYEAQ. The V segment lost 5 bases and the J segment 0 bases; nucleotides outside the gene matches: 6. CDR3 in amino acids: CASSTDRGWSNTGELFF. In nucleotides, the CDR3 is TGTGCCAGCAGCACGGACAGGGGGTGGTCGAACACCGGGGAGCTGTTTTTT.

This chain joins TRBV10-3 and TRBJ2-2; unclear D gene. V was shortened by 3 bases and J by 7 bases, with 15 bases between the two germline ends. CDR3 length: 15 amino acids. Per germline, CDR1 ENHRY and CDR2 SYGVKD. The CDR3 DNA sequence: TGTGCCATCAGTGAAGGCCCCGGGTTCGGCGGGGAGCTGTTTTTT. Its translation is CAISEGPGFGGELFF.

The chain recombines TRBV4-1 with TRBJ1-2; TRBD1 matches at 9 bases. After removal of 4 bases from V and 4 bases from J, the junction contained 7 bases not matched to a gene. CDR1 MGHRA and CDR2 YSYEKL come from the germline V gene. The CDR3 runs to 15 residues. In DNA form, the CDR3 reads TGCGCCAGCAGCCGGCTTCTGACAGGGGGCTATGGCTACACCTTC. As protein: CASSRLLTGGYGYTF.

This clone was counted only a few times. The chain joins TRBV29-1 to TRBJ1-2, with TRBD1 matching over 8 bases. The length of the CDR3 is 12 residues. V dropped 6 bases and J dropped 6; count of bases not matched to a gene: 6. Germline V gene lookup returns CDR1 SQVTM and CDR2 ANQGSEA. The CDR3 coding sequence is TGCAGCGTGACCGGACAGGGTAATGGCTACACCTTC. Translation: CSVTGQGNGYTF.

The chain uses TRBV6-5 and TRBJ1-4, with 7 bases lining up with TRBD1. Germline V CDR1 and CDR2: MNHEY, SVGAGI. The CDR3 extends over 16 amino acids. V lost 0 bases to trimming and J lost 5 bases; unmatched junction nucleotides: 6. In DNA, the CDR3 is TGTGCCAGCAGTTACTCCTCGACAGGGCGAAATGAAAAACTGTTTTTT. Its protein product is CASSYSSTGRNEKLFF.

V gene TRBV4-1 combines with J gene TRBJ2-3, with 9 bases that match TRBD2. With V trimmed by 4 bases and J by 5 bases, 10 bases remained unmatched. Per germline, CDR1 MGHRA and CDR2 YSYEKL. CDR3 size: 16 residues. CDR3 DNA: TGCGCCAGCAGCCGGTTTAGCGGGAGCGAGGGAGATACGCAGTATTTT. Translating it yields CASSRFSGSEGDTQYF.

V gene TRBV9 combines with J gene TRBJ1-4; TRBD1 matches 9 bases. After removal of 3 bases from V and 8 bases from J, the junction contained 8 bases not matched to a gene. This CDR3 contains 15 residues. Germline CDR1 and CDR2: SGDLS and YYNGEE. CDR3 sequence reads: CASSGSGTGYEKLFF. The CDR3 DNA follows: TGTGCCAGCAGCGGATCCGGGACAGGGTACGAAAAACTGTTTTTT.

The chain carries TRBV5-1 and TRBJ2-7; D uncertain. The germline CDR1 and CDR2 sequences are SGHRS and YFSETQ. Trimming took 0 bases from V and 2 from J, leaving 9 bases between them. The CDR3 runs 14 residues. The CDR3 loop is CASSLGWATYEQYF. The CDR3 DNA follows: TGCGCCAGCAGCTTGGGGTGGGCTACCTACGAGCAGTACTTC. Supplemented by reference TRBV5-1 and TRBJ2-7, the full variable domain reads KAGVTQTPRYLIKTRGQQVTLSCSPISGHRSVSWYQQTPGQGLQFLFEYFSETQRNKGNFPGRFSGRQFSNSRSEMNVSTLELGDSALYLCASSLGWATYEQYFGPGTRLTVT.

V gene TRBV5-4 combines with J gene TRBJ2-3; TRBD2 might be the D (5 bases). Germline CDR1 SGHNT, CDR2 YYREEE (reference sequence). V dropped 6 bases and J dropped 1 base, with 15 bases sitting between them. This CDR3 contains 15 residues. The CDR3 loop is CASKRTGSGTDTQYF. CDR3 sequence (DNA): TGTGCCAGCAAAAGAACGGGGAGCGGCACAGATACGCAGTATTTT. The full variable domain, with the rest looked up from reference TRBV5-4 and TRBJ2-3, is ETGVTQSPTHLIKTRGQQVTLRCSSQSGHNTVSWYQQALGQGPQFIFQYYREEENGRGNFPPRFSGLQFPNYSSELNVNALELDDSALYLCASKRTGSGTDTQYFGPGTRLTVL.